Here is one TCR beta chain with its context. The entry originates in a study of T cells in Graves' hyperthyroidism and ophthalmopathy. The V and J ends lost 5 bases and 8 bases, in that order; junction bases with no gene match: 5. CDR3 length equals 12 residues. TCR beta CDR3 region amplification was performed from RNA transcripts. RT-PCR in the first round (using the HTBI primer set) targeted the TCR CDR3. TCRdb reprocessed the multiplex PCR reads via MiXCR and lists one record per CDR3 protein. This table holds more than 300,000 distinct CDR3 sequences, about a fifth found once. Sequencing input: blood. The TCR was taken from a man between 18 and 35 years old with Graves' ophthalmopathy. The rearrangement uses TRBV12-3 or TRBV12-4 and TRBJ1-2, with 7 nucleotides matching TRBD1. CDR3 loop: CASSGTAWGYTF. CDR3 sequence (DNA): TGTGCCAGCAGTGGGACAGCGTGGGGCTACACCTTC.